This T cell receptor beta chain was obtained from a study of OX40 agonist ivuxolimab in advanced cancers. Repertoires were generated with immunoSEQ multiplex PCR, while TCRdb's copy carries only in-frame clones and drops some. This sample yields under 80,000 clones, of which about 93% are seen a single time; over 5% belongs to the top ten. On this clone: Its antigen is undetermined.

The length of the CDR3 is 15 residues. Germline V gene sequence: CDR1 SEHNR, CDR2 FQNEAQ (reference sequence). Trimming stripped 4 bases from V and 4 bases from J, with 13 bases between. Points from the study as a whole: Some nonresponders also had low normalized T-cell clonal expansion. Averaging showed that CD8+ T cells had more expanded clones than CD4+ did.

The chain combines TRBV7-9 with TRBJ2-2; D gene unclear. The sequence derives from an adult with an advanced solid tumor such as melanoma, head and neck, liver or kidney cancer. The source was CD4+ or CD8+ T cells sorted from blood, collected in a trial of the OX40 agonist ivuxolimab. The CDR3 here is CASSSTPAPTGELFF. The CDR3, as DNA: TGTGCCAGCAGCTCGACCCCGGCCCCCACCGGGGAGCTGTTTTTT.